The source of this TCR beta chain is a study of OX40 agonist ivuxolimab in advanced cancers. Study-wide context: Partial responses, seen in three patients, involved one hepatocellular carcinoma and two cutaneous melanomas. The study, taken as a whole, reports: The mean number of expanded clones was higher in CD8+ T cells than in CD4+.

On this clone: Its antigen is undetermined.

Here immunoSEQ multiplex PCR was the method, and the copy in TCRdb shows in-frame clones only, minus some. This sample carries 100,000 or so clones, about 88% of them seen once, and the ten largest clones take about 0.82%. CDR1 and CDR2 from the germline V gene are LNHDA and SQIVND (reference sequence). CDR3 length: 14 amino acids. The junction had 7 bases not matched to a gene; V was cut back by 5 bases and J by 7 bases. The TCR originated in an adult with an advanced solid tumor such as melanoma, head and neck, liver or kidney cancer. The chain has TRBV19 and TRBJ1-5; TRBD1 matches 8 bases. Specimen: CD4+ or CD8+ T cells sorted from blood, collected in a trial of the OX40 agonist ivuxolimab. Written as DNA, the CDR3 is TGTGCCAGTAGTCCACAGGGGGTCTGGCAGCCCCAGCATTTT. This gives the protein CASSPQGVWQPQHF.